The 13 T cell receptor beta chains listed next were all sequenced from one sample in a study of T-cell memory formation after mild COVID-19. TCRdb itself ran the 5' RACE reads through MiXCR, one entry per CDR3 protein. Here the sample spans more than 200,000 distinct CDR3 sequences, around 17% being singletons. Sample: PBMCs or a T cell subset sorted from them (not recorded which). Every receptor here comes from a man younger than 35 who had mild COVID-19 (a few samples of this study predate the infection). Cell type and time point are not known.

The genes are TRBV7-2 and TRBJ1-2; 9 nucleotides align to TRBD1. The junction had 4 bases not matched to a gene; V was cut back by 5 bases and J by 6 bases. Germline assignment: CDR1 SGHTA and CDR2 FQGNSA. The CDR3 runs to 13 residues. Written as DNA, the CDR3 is TGTGCCAGCAGCGTCCGGGACAGGGATGGCTACACCTTC. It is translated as CASSVRDRDGYTF.

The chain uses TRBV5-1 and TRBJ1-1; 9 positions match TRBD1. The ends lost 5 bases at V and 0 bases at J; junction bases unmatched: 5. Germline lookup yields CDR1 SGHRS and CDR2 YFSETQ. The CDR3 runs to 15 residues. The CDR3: CASRGTGTLNTEAFF. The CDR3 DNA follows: TGCGCCAGCAGGGGGACAGGGACATTGAACACTGAAGCTTTCTTT.

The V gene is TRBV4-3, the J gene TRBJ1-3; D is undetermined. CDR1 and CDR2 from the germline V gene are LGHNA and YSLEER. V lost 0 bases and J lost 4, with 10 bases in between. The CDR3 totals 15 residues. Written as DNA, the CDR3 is TGCGCCAGCAGCCAAGATCCCGACGGCGGAAACACCATATATTTT. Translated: CASSQDPDGGNTIYF.

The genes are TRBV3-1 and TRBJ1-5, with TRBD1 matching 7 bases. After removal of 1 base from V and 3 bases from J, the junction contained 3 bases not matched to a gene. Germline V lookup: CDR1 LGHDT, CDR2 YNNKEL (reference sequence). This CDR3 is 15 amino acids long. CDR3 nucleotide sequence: TGTGCCAGCAGCCAAGCAGGGGGACACAATCAGCCCCAGCATTTT. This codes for CASSQAGGHNQPQHF.

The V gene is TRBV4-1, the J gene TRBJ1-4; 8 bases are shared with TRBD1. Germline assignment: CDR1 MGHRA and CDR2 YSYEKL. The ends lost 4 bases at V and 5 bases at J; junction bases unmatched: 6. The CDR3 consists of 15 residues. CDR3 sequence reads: CASSRLQGENEKLFF. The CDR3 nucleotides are TGCGCCAGCAGCCGCCTACAGGGGGAAAATGAAAAACTGTTTTTT.

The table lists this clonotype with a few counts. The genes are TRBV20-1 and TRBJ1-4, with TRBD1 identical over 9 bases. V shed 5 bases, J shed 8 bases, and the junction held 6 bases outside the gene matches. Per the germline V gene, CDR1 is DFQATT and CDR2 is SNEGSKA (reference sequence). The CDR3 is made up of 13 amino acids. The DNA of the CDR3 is TGCAGTGCTTACGGGACAGGGAGGGAAAAACTGTTTTTT. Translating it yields CSAYGTGREKLFF.

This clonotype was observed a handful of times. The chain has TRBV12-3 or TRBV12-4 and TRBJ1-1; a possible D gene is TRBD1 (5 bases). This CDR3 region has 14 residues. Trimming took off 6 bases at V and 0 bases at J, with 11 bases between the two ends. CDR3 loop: CASSLGVVNTEAFF. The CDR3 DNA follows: TGTGCCAGCAGCCTAGGGGTTGTGAACACTGAAGCTTTCTTT.

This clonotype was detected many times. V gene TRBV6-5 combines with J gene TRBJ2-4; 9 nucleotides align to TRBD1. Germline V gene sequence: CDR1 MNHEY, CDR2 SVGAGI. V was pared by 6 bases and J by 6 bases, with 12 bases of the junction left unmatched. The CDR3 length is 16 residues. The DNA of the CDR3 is TGTGCCAGCAGGCCTGCAGGACAGGGGCCAGGAAACATTCAGTACTTC. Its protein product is CASRPAGQGPGNIQYF.

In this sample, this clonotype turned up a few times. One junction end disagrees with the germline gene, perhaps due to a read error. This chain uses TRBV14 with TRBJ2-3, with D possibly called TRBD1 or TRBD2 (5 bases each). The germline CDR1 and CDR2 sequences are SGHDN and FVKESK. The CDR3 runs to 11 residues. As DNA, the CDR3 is TGTGCCAGCAGCCAACACCGGGACCTGGATTTT. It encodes CASSQHRDLDF.

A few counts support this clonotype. The CDR3 reads CSATGGEQSYEQYF. The CDR3 DNA reads TGCAGTGCAACGGGGGGGGAGCAATCCTACGAGCAGTACTTC. The rearrangement links TRBV20-1 to TRBJ2-7; 8 bases match TRBD2. The CDR3 has 14 residues. The germline gives CDR1 DFQATT, CDR2 SNEGSKA (reference sequence). Trimming at V came to 6 bases and at J to 1 base, leaving 8 bases not matched to a gene.

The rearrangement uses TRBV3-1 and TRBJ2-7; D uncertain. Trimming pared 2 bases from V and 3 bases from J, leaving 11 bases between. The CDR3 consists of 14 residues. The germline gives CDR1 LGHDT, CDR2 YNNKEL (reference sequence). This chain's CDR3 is CASSQPPESYEQYF. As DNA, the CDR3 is TGTGCCAGCAGCCAACCCCCTGAGAGCTACGAGCAGTACTTC.

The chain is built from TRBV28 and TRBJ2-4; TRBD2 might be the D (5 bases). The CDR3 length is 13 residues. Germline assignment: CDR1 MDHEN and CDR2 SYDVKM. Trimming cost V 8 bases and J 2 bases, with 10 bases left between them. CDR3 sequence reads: CASHTGTKNIQYF. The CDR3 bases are TGTGCCAGCCACACCGGGACCAAAAACATTCAGTACTTC.

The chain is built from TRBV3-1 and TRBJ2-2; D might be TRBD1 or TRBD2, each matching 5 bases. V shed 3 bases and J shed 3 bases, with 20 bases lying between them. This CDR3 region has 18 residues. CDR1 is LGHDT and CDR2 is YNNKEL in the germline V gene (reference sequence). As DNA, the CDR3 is TGTGCCAGCAGCCAGGGTCTCCCGAGAGGGGTCGACACCGGGGAGCTGTTTTTT. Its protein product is CASSQGLPRGVDTGELFF.